This passage covers 29 T cell receptor beta chains from one sample sequenced in a study of cytomegalovirus exposure and HLA in healthy donors. The PCR had 60 Vbeta and 13 Jbeta primers. Method: immunoSEQ multiplex PCR; TCRdb's copy keeps in-frame clones and lacks some. Of 70,000 or so clones in the sample, 86% were seen once. The sequenced sample was PBMCs. These receptors all stem from a woman in her 30s in good health and CMV-seronegative.

This clone was counted a single time. The chain has TRBV10-3 and TRBJ2-5; 7 positions agree with TRBD2. Unmatched junction bases numbered 3, after V lost 0 bases and J lost 2 bases. This CDR3 is 15 amino acids long. The V gene's germline CDR1 is ENHRY and CDR2 SYGVKD. The CDR3 region is CAISESAGLQETQYF. The CDR3 DNA sequence: TGTGCCATCAGTGAGTCAGCGGGGCTTCAAGAGACCCAGTACTTC.

V is TRBV7-6 and J is TRBJ2-2; 9 nucleotides match TRBD2. V was clipped by 2 bases and J by 6 bases; unmatched bases: 4. Germline loops: CDR1 SGHVS, CDR2 FNYEAQ. The CDR3 runs 15 residues. CDR3 nucleotides: TGTGCCAGCAGCTTAAGGCTAGCGGGACCCGGGGAGCTGTTTTTT. This sequence encodes CASSLRLAGPGELFF.

This rearrangement joins TRBV4-1 to TRBJ1-1; 7 bases are a match to TRBD1. The CDR3 totals 15 residues. Germline trimming cut 2 bases from V and 5 bases from J; bases unmatched to any gene: 8. Germline V lookup: CDR1 MGHRA, CDR2 YSYEKL. CDR3 in DNA: TGCGCCAGCAGCCAACCCACGACAGGGAGAACTGAAGCTTTCTTT. It is translated as CASSQPTTGRTEAFF.

The CDR3 coding sequence is TGTGCCAGCAGCCCGGGCCTACAGGGGAACACTGAAGCTTTCTTT. Protein sequence: CASSPGLQGNTEAFF. The rearrangement links TRBV11-3 to TRBJ1-1, with D possibly being TRBD1 (6 bases). The V and J ends lost 5 bases and 1 base respectively, with 14 bases between them. The germline CDR1 and CDR2 sequences are SGHNT and YENEEA. CDR3 length: 15 residues.

The J gene is TRBJ2-5, the V gene TRBV5-5; 8 positions match TRBD2. Germline lookup yields CDR1 SGHKS and CDR2 YYEKEE (reference sequence). This CDR3 contains 14 residues. V shed 4 bases, J shed 4 bases, and the junction held 6 bases outside the gene matches. CDR3 DNA sequence: TGTGCCAGCAGCCCCGGACTAGCCGGAGAGACCCAGTACTTC. It is translated as CASSPGLAGETQYF.

V gene TRBV19 combines with J gene TRBJ2-1; D might be TRBD1 (6 bases). Germline lookup yields CDR1 LNHDA and CDR2 SQIVND (reference sequence). The CDR3 has 15 amino acids. V was pared by 3 bases and J by 3 bases, with 12 bases between. CDR3 DNA: TGTGCCAGTAGTATCCCACAGGGAATCTACAATGAGCAGTTCTTC. It encodes CASSIPQGIYNEQFF. Variable domain in full (rest from reference TRBV19 and TRBJ2-1): DGGITQSPKYLFRKEGQNVTLSCEQNLNHDAMYWYRQDPGQGLRLIYYSQIVNDFQKGDIAEGYSVSREKKESFPLTVTSAQKNPTAFYLCASSIPQGIYNEQFFGPGTRLTVL.

The genes are TRBV5-1 and TRBJ2-1; weak D call: TRBD1 (8 bases). CDR3 length: 15 residues. The V gene lost 2 bases and the J gene lost 5 bases, with 14 bases spanning the gap. Germline V gene lookup returns CDR1 SGHRS and CDR2 YFSETQ. CDR3 sequence (DNA): TGCGCCAGCAGCTTCCGACAGGGGAGGGACAATGAGCAGTTCTTC. The encoded protein is CASSFRQGRDNEQFF. The entire variable domain, with the rest obtained from reference TRBV5-1 and TRBJ2-1, is as follows: KAGVTQTPRYLIKTRGQQVTLSCSPISGHRSVSWYQQTPGQGLQFLFEYFSETQRNKGNFPGRFSGRQFSNSRSEMNVSTLELGDSALYLCASSFRQGRDNEQFFGPGTRLTVL.

The chain has TRBV5-1 and TRBJ2-5, with D perhaps matching TRBD1 (6 bases). The DNA end favors TRBJ2-7, so the J call may be wrong. The CDR3 spans 14 residues. Germline-derived CDR1 and CDR2 are SGHRS and YFSETQ. The CDR3 sequence is CASSLTGRTYEQYF. DNA of the CDR3: TGCGCCAGCAGCCTAACAGGGAGAACCTACGAGCAGTACTTC.

This clone appeared once. V is TRBV10-3 and J is TRBJ2-7; TRBD2 aligns across 10 bases. V shed 3 bases, J shed 5 bases, and the junction held 7 bases outside the gene matches. Germline V gene data show CDR1 as ENHRY and CDR2 as SYGVKD. This CDR3 spans 15 amino acids. In nucleotides, the CDR3 is TGTGCCATCAGTGAAGGGCTAGCGGGAGTCAACGAGCAGTACTTC. Translated, it gives CAISEGLAGVNEQYF.

The genes are TRBV19 and TRBJ2-1, with 8 bases identical to TRBD2. Germline assignment: CDR1 LNHDA and CDR2 SQIVND (reference sequence). The V and J ends lost 6 bases and 2 bases, in that order; junction bases with no gene match: 6. The CDR3 is 15 amino acids. CDR3 bases: TGTGCCAGTAGGCCGCGGGAGGAAACCTACAATGAGCAGTTCTTC. Its translation: CASRPREETYNEQFF.

This clone was seen only a few times. The chain is built from TRBV19 and TRBJ1-3, with D tentatively TRBD1 (5 bases). Germline-derived CDR1 and CDR2 are LNHDA and SQIVND (reference sequence). V dropped 0 bases and J dropped 3 bases, with 12 bases sitting between them. The CDR3 is made up of 16 amino acids. CDR3 residues: CASSIDPSGIGNTIYF. CDR3 DNA sequence: TGTGCCAGTAGTATAGATCCATCAGGGATTGGAAACACCATATATTTT.

J is TRBJ1-5 and V is TRBV19, with TRBD1 matching 7 bases. Germline V lookup: CDR1 LNHDA, CDR2 SQIVND (reference sequence). J was trimmed by 0 bases and V by 7 bases; bases with no gene match: 6. The CDR3 covers 15 residues. CDR3 DNA: TGTGCCAGTACCGAGACAGGGTATAGCAATCAGCCCCAGCATTTT. This sequence encodes CASTETGYSNQPQHF.

The chain carries TRBV5-4 and TRBJ2-3, with 10 positions matching TRBD2. J was trimmed by 4 bases and V by 2 bases; bases with no gene match: 1. The CDR3 loop spans 14 amino acids. Germline CDR1 and CDR2: SGHNT and YYREEE (reference sequence). The CDR3 bases are TGTGCCAGCAGCTTCAGCGGGAGGGCAGATACGCAGTATTTT. This gives the protein CASSFSGRADTQYF.

V and J are TRBV19 and TRBJ2-7; a possible D gene is TRBD2 (5 bases). The CDR3 is 14 amino acids. V was pared by 5 bases and J by 4 bases, with 15 bases between. Per germline, CDR1 LNHDA and CDR2 SQIVND (reference sequence). This CDR3 is CASSPRSGTYEQYF. CDR3 DNA: TGTGCCAGTAGTCCCCGGTCGGGAACTTACGAGCAGTACTTC.

This chain links TRBV7-3 with TRBJ2-7; TRBD2 matches 8 bases. This CDR3 has 14 amino acids. Germline loops: CDR1 SGHTA, CDR2 FQGTGA. V was pared by 5 bases and J by 4 bases, with 7 bases of the junction left unmatched. The CDR3 DNA sequence: TGTGCCAGCAGCCCCGGACTAGCCCCGTACGAGCAGTACTTC. Translation: CASSPGLAPYEQYF.

The chain uses TRBV12-5 and TRBJ2-3; D is perhaps TRBD2 (6 bases). This CDR3 is 14 amino acids long. The germline V and J ends were trimmed by 5 bases and 2 bases, with 11 bases remaining between them. Per the germline V gene, CDR1 is LGHNT and CDR2 is FRNRAP. The DNA for the CDR3 is TGTGCTAGTGGTCACGGGACTTACACAGATACGCAGTATTTT. This translates into CASGHGTYTDTQYF.

V and J are TRBV11-2 and TRBJ2-7; 10 bases fit TRBD1. Germline V lookup: CDR1 SGHAT, CDR2 FQNNGV. The CDR3 runs to 15 residues. V trimming: 0 bases; J trimming: 3 bases; junction bases outside the gene matches: 2. CDR3 sequence (DNA): TGTGCCAGCAGCTTAGAGGGACAGGGGTTCTACGAGCAGTACTTC. As protein: CASSLEGQGFYEQYF.

The CDR3 coding sequence is TGTGCCAGCAGCTTACGGGGGACCTACGAGCAGTACTTC. Its protein product is CASSLRGTYEQYF. The rearrangement links TRBV7-2 to TRBJ2-7; maybe TRBD2 (6 bases). Germline V CDR1 and CDR2: SGHTA, FQGNSA. V lost 2 bases to trimming and J lost 2 bases, with 7 bases between them. This CDR3 contains 13 residues.

This chain links TRBV2 with TRBJ2-1; 14 nucleotides agree with TRBD2. CDR1 and CDR2 from the germline V gene are SNHLY and FYNNEI. The CDR3 is 15 residues long. Trimming at V came to 6 bases and at J to 9 bases, leaving 7 bases not matched to a gene. In DNA, the CDR3 is TGTGCCAGCAGGATGGGACTAGCGGGAGAGGTTGAGCAGTTCTTC. It encodes CASRMGLAGEVEQFF.

The chain employs TRBV5-1 and TRBJ2-7; no firm D call. V was pared by 3 bases and J by 2 bases, with 6 bases between. Germline-derived CDR1 and CDR2 are SGHRS and YFSETQ. The CDR3 sequence is 12 residues long. This CDR3 reads CASSSAAYEQYF. Here the CDR3 DNA reads TGCGCCAGCAGCTCGGCGGCCTACGAGCAGTACTTC.

The chain recombines TRBV18 with TRBJ2-7; D is perhaps TRBD1 (5 bases). The ends were cut back, 6 bases at V and 4 bases at J, with 19 bases in the middle. The CDR3 is made up of 15 amino acids. Germline-derived CDR1 and CDR2 are KGHSH and LQKENI. CDR3 in amino acids: CASSSFGDSTYEQYF. In DNA, the CDR3 is TGTGCCAGCTCCTCCTTCGGAGACAGCACTTACGAGCAGTACTTC.

This clone was detected once. This rearrangement joins TRBV4-2 to TRBJ2-3, with TRBD2 matching 14 bases. The V gene end was trimmed by 4 bases and the J gene end by 1 base; junction bases not matched to a gene: 4. The CDR3 length is 17 residues. CDR1 and CDR2 from the germline V gene are LGHNA and YNFKEQ. The CDR3, as DNA: TGTGCCAGCAGCCCCGCGGGACTAGCGGGAGGCACAGATACGCAGTATTTT. Translation gives CASSPAGLAGGTDTQYF.

This chain joins TRBV10-2 and TRBJ2-7; 7 bases map to TRBD2. CDR1 and CDR2 from the germline V gene are WSHSY and SAAADI. The J segment lost 5 bases and the V segment lost 3 bases, leaving 10 bases of the junction unmatched. This CDR3 is built from 15 residues. This CDR3 reads CASSDWGGSSHEQYF. The CDR3 DNA follows: TGCGCCAGCAGTGATTGGGGCGGGAGTTCCCACGAGCAGTACTTC.

V usage is TRBV10-1 and J usage is TRBJ2-7; D uncertain. Germline V lookup: CDR1 WNHNN, CDR2 SYGVQD (reference sequence). This CDR3 spans 12 amino acids. V lost 3 bases, J lost 3 bases, and 6 bases lay in between. The CDR3 bases are TGCGCCAGCAGTGAATTCGGCTACGAGCAGTACTTC. Its translation is CASSEFGYEQYF.

This clone appeared a single time. The chain combines TRBV9 with TRBJ2-7, with 7 bases lining up with TRBD2. The junction had 6 bases not matched to a gene; V was cut back by 0 bases and J by 3 bases. CDR3 length: 15 amino acids. Germline lookup yields CDR1 SGDLS and CDR2 YYNGEE. CDR3 nucleotides: TGTGCCAGCAGCGTAGGGCTAGCGGAGGACTACGAGCAGTACTTC. The encoded protein is CASSVGLAEDYEQYF.

This chain links TRBV27 with TRBJ2-3; TRBD2 matches at 11 bases. Germline V gene data show CDR1 as MNHEY and CDR2 as SMNVEV (reference sequence). CDR3 size: 16 residues. After removal of 6 bases from V and 5 bases from J, the junction contained 10 bases not matched to a gene. CDR3 in amino acids: CASSALPGTSGDTQYF. CDR3 sequence (DNA): TGTGCCAGCAGCGCCCTCCCCGGGACTAGCGGAGATACGCAGTATTTT.

V is TRBV18 and J is TRBJ1-1, with 7 positions matching TRBD1. The CDR3 runs to 15 residues. Germline lookup yields CDR1 KGHSH and CDR2 LQKENI. V was clipped by 3 bases and J by 1 base; unmatched bases: 5. The CDR3 protein is CASSPTGTANTEAFF. CDR3 nucleotides: TGTGCCAGCTCACCTACCGGGACAGCGAACACTGAAGCTTTCTTT.

CDR3: CASSLTSGKVYEQYF. The CDR3 nucleotides read TGTGCCAGCAGCTTGACTAGCGGGAAAGTCTACGAGCAGTACTTC. The rearrangement uses TRBV7-9 and TRBJ2-5; 11 bases map to TRBD2. The J call is uncertain, as TRBJ2-7 better fits the DNA end. Germline V CDR1 and CDR2: SEHNR, FQNEAQ (reference sequence). The CDR3 extends over 15 amino acids.

The chain carries TRBV27 and TRBJ2-7, with 11 bases identical to TRBD2. Germline CDR1 MNHEY, CDR2 SMNVEV (reference sequence). The CDR3 extends over 15 amino acids. The V gene end was trimmed by 5 bases and the J gene end by 3 bases; junction bases not matched to a gene: 6. As DNA, the CDR3 is TGTGCCAGCAGTCCGCAGACTAGCGGGAACTACGAGCAGTACTTC. Translating it yields CASSPQTSGNYEQYF.